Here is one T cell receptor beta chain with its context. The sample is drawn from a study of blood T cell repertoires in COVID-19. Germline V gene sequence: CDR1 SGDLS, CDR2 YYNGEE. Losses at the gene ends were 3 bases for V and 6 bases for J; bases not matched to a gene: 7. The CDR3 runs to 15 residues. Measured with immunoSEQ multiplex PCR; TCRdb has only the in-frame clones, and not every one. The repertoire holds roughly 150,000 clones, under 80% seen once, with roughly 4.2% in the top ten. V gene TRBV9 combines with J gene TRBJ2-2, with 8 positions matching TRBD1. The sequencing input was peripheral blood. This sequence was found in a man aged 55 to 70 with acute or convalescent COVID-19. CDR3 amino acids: CASSGGQGLPGELFF. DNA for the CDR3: TGTGCCAGCAGCGGAGGACAGGGACTTCCCGGGGAGCTGTTTTTT.